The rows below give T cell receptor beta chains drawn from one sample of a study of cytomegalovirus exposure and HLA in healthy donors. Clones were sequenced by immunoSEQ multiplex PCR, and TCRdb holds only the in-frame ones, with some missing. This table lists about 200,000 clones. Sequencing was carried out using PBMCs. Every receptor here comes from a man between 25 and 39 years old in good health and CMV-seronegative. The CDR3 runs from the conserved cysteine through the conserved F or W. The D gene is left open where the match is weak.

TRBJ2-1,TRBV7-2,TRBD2,TGTGCCAGCAGCTTAGGATTTAGCGGGGGTGAGCAGTTCTTC,CASSLGFSGGEQFF
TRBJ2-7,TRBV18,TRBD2,TGTGCCAGCTCTCCAATCATGAGCGGGGGTGGCCACGAGCAGTACTTC,CASSPIMSGGGHEQYF
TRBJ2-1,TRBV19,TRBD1,TGTGCCAGTAGTAGGGAACGGGACAGGCTTACGATCTTC,CASSRERDRLTIF
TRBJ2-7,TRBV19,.,TGTGCCAGTAGTACGACCGGGACACACGGCGGACGGTACTTC,CASSTTGTHGGRYF
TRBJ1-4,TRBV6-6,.,TGTGCCAGCAGGATTGACATACGTAAGGAAAAACTGTTTTTT,CASRIDIRKEKLFF
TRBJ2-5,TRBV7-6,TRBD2,TGTGCCAGCAGCCCCTTAGGGCGGGAGGTCAGAGAGACCCAGTACTTC,CASSPLGREVRETQYF
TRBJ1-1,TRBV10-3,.,TGTGCCATCAGTGATGAGGTTAAAGATTCGACTGAAGCTTTCTTT,CAISDEVKDSTEAFF
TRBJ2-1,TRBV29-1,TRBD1,TGCAGCGTTGTTATGGTTAGGGGGCTCGGTAATGAGCAGTTCTTC,CSVVMVRGLGNEQFF
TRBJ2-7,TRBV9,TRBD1,TGTGCCAGCAGCGCCGACGCCCGGACAGGGAGTTACGAGCAGTACTTC,CASSADARTGSYEQYF
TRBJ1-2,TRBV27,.,TGTGCCAGCAGTTTATCGATAAGGGGCGTCCCCTATGGCTACACCTTC,CASSLSIRGVPYGYTF
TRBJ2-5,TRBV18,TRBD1,TGTGCCAGCTCACGGGACAGCTTAGGGGAGCAGTACTTC,CASSRDSLGEQYF
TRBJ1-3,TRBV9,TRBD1,TGTGCCAGCAGCGCGCTCAGACAGGGGTCGGTTGGAAACACCATATATTTT,CASSALRQGSVGNTIYF
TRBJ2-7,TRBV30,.,TGTGCCTGGAGTCGGGGTGCCTACGAGCAGTACTTC,CAWSRGAYEQYF
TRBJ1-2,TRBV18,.,TGTGCCAGCTCACCAGCCGCAGGGGCGCTTGGCGATGGCTACACCTTC,CASSPAAGALGDGYTF
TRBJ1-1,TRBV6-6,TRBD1,TGTGCCAGCAGTTACTCACAGGGGTCGAACACTGAAGCTTTCTTT,CASSYSQGSNTEAFF
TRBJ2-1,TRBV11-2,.,TGTGCCAGCAGCTTAGATCATGGGGGGAAGGAGCAGTTCTTC,CASSLDHGGKEQFF
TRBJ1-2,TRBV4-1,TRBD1,TGCGCCAGCAGCCAAGAAGGTAGGGGGCTTCAGACTGGCTACACCTTC,CASSQEGRGLQTGYTF
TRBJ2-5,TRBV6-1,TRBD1,TGTGCCAGCAGGCTGGCAGGGGGCCTGGAGACCCAGTACTTC,CASRLAGGLETQYF
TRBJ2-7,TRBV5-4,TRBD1,TGTGCCAGCAGCTTTCGGGGACAGGGCCGGGGCGAGCAGTACTTC,CASSFRGQGRGEQYF
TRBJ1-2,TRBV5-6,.,TGTGCCAGCAGCTTAGTCCAGGGGAACTATGGCTACACCTTC,CASSLVQGNYGYTF
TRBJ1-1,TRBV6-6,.,TGTGCCAGCAGAAACGGAGGGTTGAACACTGAAGCTTTCTTT,CASRNGGLNTEAFF
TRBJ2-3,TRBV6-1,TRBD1,TGTGCCAGCAGTGTACAGGGGGCCCAAGATACGCAGTATTTT,CASSVQGAQDTQYF
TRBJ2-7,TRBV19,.,TGTGCCAGTAGAGTCAGGTTCAGGGCTTGGGTCGAGCAGTACTTC,CASRVRFRAWVEQYF
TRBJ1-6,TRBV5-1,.,TGCGCCAGCAGCTTGCAGGGGTATAATTCACCCCTCCACTTT,CASSLQGYNSPLHF
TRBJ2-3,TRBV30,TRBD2,TGTTCCTTTCTAGCGGGATGGTCAGATACGCAGTATTTT,CSFLAGWSDTQYF
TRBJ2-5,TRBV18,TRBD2,TGTGCCAGCTCACCATTCGAGGGACTAGCGGAGCAATGGGTAGCCCAGTACTTC,CASSPFEGLAEQWVAQYF
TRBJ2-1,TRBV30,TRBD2,TGTGCCTGGAGTCGGGCTAGCGGGAGTGGTGAGCAGTTCTTC,CAWSRASGSGEQFF
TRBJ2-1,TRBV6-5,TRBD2,TGTGCCAGCAGTCGGACTAGCGGGGGGGACGATGAGCAGTTCTTC,CASSRTSGGDDEQFF
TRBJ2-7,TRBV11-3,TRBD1,TGTGCCAGCAGCCAACTACAGGGGGCTTACGAGCAGTACTTC,CASSQLQGAYEQYF
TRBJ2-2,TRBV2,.,TGTGCCAGCCTCTTAACATCCAGCGGGACCGGGGAGCTGTTTTTT,CASLLTSSGTGELFF
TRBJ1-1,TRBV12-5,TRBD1,TGTGCTAGTGGTACGGGACAGGGGAACACTGAAGCTTTCTTT,CASGTGQGNTEAFF
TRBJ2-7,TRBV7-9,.,TGTGCCAGCAGAGCCGGGACATCCTACGAGCAGTACTTC,CASRAGTSYEQYF
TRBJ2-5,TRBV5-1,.,TGCGCCAGCAGCTTGGGTGGCGGGGGCCTGTACCAAGAGACCCAGTACTTC,CASSLGGGGLYQETQYF
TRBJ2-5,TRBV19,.,TGTGCCAGTAGTATAGAGAAGGGACAAGTTGAGACCCAGTACTTC,CASSIEKGQVETQYF
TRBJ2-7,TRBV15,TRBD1,TGTGCCACCAGCCTGACGACAGGGGGTCCCTACGAGCAGTACTTC,CATSLTTGGPYEQYF
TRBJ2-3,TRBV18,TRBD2,TGTGCCAGCTCACCAACGGCTAGCGGGGGGGCATGGGATACGCAGTATTTT,CASSPTASGGAWDTQYF
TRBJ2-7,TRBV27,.,TGTGCCAGCGGACAGACACGGACCTACGAGCAGTACTTC,CASGQTRTYEQYF
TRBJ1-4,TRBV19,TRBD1,TGTGCCAGTAGTGGATCCGGGACAGGTTTCCCTAATGAAAAACTGTTTTTT,CASSGSGTGFPNEKLFF
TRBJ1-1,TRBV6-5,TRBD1,TGTGCCAGCAGTTACTCGACAGGGGCCAACACTGTAGCTTTCTTT,CASSYSTGANTVAFF
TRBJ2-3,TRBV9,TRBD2,TGTGCCAGCAGCGTACCTACCGGGACTAGCGGATTAGATACGCAGTATTTT,CASSVPTGTSGLDTQYF
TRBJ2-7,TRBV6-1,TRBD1,TGTGCCAGCAGTGTGGGGGACAGGCGTTTTAGGTACGAGCAGTACTTC,CASSVGDRRFRYEQYF
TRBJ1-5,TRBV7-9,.,TGTGCCAGCAGCTCCAACAGGGTTGGGCATCAGCCCCAGCATTTT,CASSSNRVGHQPQHF
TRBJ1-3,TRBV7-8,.,TGTGCCAGCAGGGCGGGGGAAAGGGTAGAATGGTTGAACGGAAACACCATATATTTT,CASRAGERVEWLNGNTIYF
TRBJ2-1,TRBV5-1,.,TGCGCCAGCAGCTTGGACCGGGATGAGCAGTTCTTC,CASSLDRDEQFF
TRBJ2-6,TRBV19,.,TGTGCCAGTAGTATAGATGGGGCTTCTGGGGCCAACGTCCTGACTTTC,CASSIDGASGANVLTF
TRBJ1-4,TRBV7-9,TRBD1,TGTGCCAGCAGCCAACCGACAGGGGATGGGGAAAAACTGTTTTTT,CASSQPTGDGEKLFF
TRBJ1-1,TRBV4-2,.,TGTGCCAGCAGCCAGTCCCCCGGGACAAACAAGAACACTGAAGCTTTCTTT,CASSQSPGTNKNTEAFF
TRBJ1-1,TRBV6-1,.,TGTGCCAGCAGTTATATTGAAGCTTTCTTT,CASSYIEAFF
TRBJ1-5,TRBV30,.,TGTGCCTGGAGTGGGGGGGGGAAGGATCAGCCCCAGCATTTT,CAWSGGGKDQPQHF
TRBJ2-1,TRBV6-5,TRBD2,TGTGCCAGCAGCCCGGGGGGACCCCTCGATGAGCAGTTCTTC,CASSPGGPLDEQFF
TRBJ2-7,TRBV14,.,TGTGCCAGCTGGGGCTCCGGTGCAGTATTCTACGAGCAGTACTTC,CASWGSGAVFYEQYF
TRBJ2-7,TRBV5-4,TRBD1,TGTGCCAGCAGATCCTCCGGGACAGGGGACCACGAGCAGTACTTC,CASRSSGTGDHEQYF
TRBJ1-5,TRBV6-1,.,TGTGCCAGCAGTGAAGTTGTGGGGCTGAGCAATCAGCCCCAGCATTTT,CASSEVVGLSNQPQHF